What follows are 30 T cell receptor beta chains derived from one specimen sequenced in a study of T cells after yellow fever vaccination. TCRdb passed the 5' RACE reads through MiXCR, listing each CDR3 protein once. The table lists about 320,000 distinct CDR3 sequences, roughly a tenth of them singletons. Sample: CD4+ T cells sorted from PBMCs, taken 45 days after the yellow fever booster vaccination. The receptors originated from a man aged 18 to 29 who received the YFV17D yellow fever vaccine.

This chain uses TRBV7-2 with TRBJ2-1; 9 nucleotides match TRBD2. The CDR3 length is 15 residues. After removal of 1 base from V and 7 bases from J, the junction contained 5 bases not matched to a gene. CDR1 is SGHTA, CDR2 FQGNSA, per germline. The chain's CDR3 is CASSLELAGENEQFF. For the CDR3, the DNA is TGTGCCAGCAGCTTAGAACTAGCGGGTGAGAATGAGCAGTTCTTC.

The rearrangement joins TRBV6-2 or TRBV6-3 to TRBJ2-5, with 10 bases identical to TRBD2. Germline lookup yields CDR1 MNHEY and CDR2 SVGEGT. V lost 7 bases and J lost 2; bases outside the gene matches: 10. This CDR3 spans 16 amino acids. The CDR3 spells CASTLPSGGFQETQYF. The CDR3 DNA follows: TGTGCCAGCACTCTACCTAGCGGGGGATTTCAAGAGACCCAGTACTTC.

This clonotype was picked up many times. The chain employs TRBV12-3 or TRBV12-4 and TRBJ2-1; 9 nucleotides line up with TRBD1. The CDR3 runs to 13 residues. The V and J ends lost 8 bases and 13 bases, in that order; junction bases with no gene match: 12. The CDR3 nucleotides are TGTGCCAGCGAAAACCGGGACAGGGCCCACCAGTTCTTC. Protein sequence: CASENRDRAHQFF.

This clonotype was detected only a few times. The chain joins TRBV20-1 to TRBJ2-2, with TRBD1 identical over 10 bases. This CDR3 is built from 15 residues. Germline loops: CDR1 DFQATT, CDR2 SNEGSKA (reference sequence). Unmatched junction bases numbered 9, after V lost 6 bases and J lost 5 bases. The CDR3 protein is CSAPHGTGVTGELFF. CDR3 DNA sequence: TGCAGTGCACCCCATGGGACAGGGGTTACCGGGGAGCTGTTTTTT.

The DNA of the CDR3 is TGTGCCACCAGCAGAGATAAGCAGAGGTTTTACAATGAGCAGTTCTTC. Translation: CATSRDKQRFYNEQFF. The chain employs TRBV15 and TRBJ2-1; no firm D call. This CDR3 spans 16 amino acids. The germline V gene has CDR1 LNHNV and CDR2 YYDKDF (reference sequence). Trimming stripped 0 bases from V and 4 bases from J, with 13 bases between.

This clonotype was recorded a few times. This rearrangement joins TRBV30 to TRBJ2-5; maybe TRBD2 (5 bases). Germline V gives CDR1 GTSNPN, CDR2 SVGIG (reference sequence). CDR3 length equals 12 residues. Trimming pared 7 bases from V and 1 base from J, leaving 10 bases between. The CDR3 coding sequence is TGTGCCTTTGTGGGGAGCCAAGAGACCCAGTACTTC. This gives the protein CAFVGSQETQYF.

In this sample, this clonotype turned up a few times. The chain recombines TRBV10-3 with TRBJ1-3; the D is unclear. Germline lookup yields CDR1 ENHRY and CDR2 SYGVKD. This CDR3 has 15 residues. With 0 bases removed from V and 2 bases from J, the gap between germline ends came to 8 bases. The CDR3 loop reads CAISESRRAGNTIYF. The CDR3 region has the DNA TGTGCCATCAGTGAGTCGCGAAGGGCTGGAAACACCATATATTTT.

This clonotype was observed a handful of times. The chain carries TRBV7-2 and TRBJ2-2; TRBD1 aligns across 9 bases. This CDR3 region has 13 residues. The ends lost 4 bases at V and 7 bases at J; junction bases unmatched: 1. The germline V gene encodes CDR1 SGHTA and CDR2 FQGNSA. The CDR3 sequence is CASSWGQGGELFF. In DNA, the CDR3 is TGTGCCAGCAGCTGGGGACAGGGCGGGGAGCTGTTTTTT.

This clonotype has only a few counts. The chain is built from TRBV28 and TRBJ2-7; either TRBD1 or TRBD2 may supply D (6 bases each). The CDR3 sequence is 14 residues long. The germline V gene has CDR1 MDHEN and CDR2 SYDVKM. Trimming stripped 5 bases from V and 2 bases from J, with 13 bases between. The CDR3 loop is CASSPGGGTYEQYV. The CDR3 coding sequence is TGTGCCAGCAGTCCCGGAGGGGGAACCTACGAGCAGTACGTC.

Only a few counts were recorded for this clonotype. The V and J genes are TRBV7-9 and TRBJ1-5; possibly TRBD1 for D (6 bases). This CDR3 region has 17 residues. The V gene's germline CDR1 is SEHNR and CDR2 FQNEAQ (reference sequence). V shed 4 bases and J shed 2 bases, with 18 bases lying between them. Here the CDR3 reads CASSSSTGLGGNQPQHF. The DNA of the CDR3 is TGTGCCAGCAGCTCCTCGACAGGTCTCGGTGGCAATCAGCCCCAGCATTTT.

This clonotype was recorded a few times. The chain employs TRBV7-2 and TRBJ2-5, with 8 bases fitting TRBD2. The J segment lost 4 bases and the V segment lost 1 base, leaving 11 bases of the junction unmatched. CDR1 is SGHTA and CDR2 is FQGNSA in the germline V gene. The CDR3 is 17 residues long. This CDR3 is CASSLVPYGGARETQYF. The DNA for the CDR3 is TGTGCCAGCAGCTTAGTTCCCTACGGGGGGGCCAGAGAGACCCAGTACTTC.

The sample holds many counts of this clonotype. The chain combines TRBV9 with TRBJ2-5, with 8 bases aligning to TRBD1. V lost 3 bases and J lost 4; bases outside the gene matches: 2. This CDR3 spans 13 amino acids. In germline, CDR1 is SGDLS, CDR2 YYNGEE. CDR3 DNA sequence: TGTGCCAGCAGCGGGACAGGGCGAGAGACCCAGTACTTC. Protein sequence: CASSGTGRETQYF.

This clonotype has more than one count but fewer than ten. The CDR3 DNA is TGTGCCAGCAGCTTAGACAGGGAACAGCAGTTTTTCTTC. Translation: CASSLDREQQFFF. The V gene is TRBV11-2, the J gene TRBJ2-1, with D possibly being TRBD1 (5 bases). The CDR3 totals 13 residues. The V gene lost 0 bases and the J gene lost 16 bases, with 16 bases spanning the gap. In germline, CDR1 is SGHAT, CDR2 FQNNGV.

In this sample, this clonotype turned up a few times. The rearrangement uses TRBV6-6 and TRBJ1-5, with D tentatively TRBD1 (5 bases). Germline-derived CDR1 and CDR2 are MNHNY and SVGAGI (reference sequence). The V and J ends lost 10 bases and 4 bases respectively, with 17 bases between them. The CDR3 contains 14 residues. The CDR3 coding sequence is TGTGCCACACGAAACAGGCCCCTAAATCAGCCCCAGCATTTT. Protein: CATRNRPLNQPQHF.

The chain is built from TRBV5-5 and TRBJ2-1, with 8 bases aligning to TRBD1. This CDR3 is built from 14 residues. V was pared by 4 bases and J by 5 bases, with 5 bases of the junction left unmatched. The germline CDR1 and CDR2 sequences are SGHKS and YYEKEE (reference sequence). The CDR3 DNA is TGTGCCAGCAGCCGGACAGGGTACAACAATGAGCAGTTCTTC. Its translation is CASSRTGYNNEQFF.

The J gene is TRBJ1-1, the V gene TRBV28; maybe TRBD1 (5 bases). In germline, CDR1 is MDHEN, CDR2 SYDVKM. With 3 bases removed from V and 3 bases from J, the gap between germline ends came to 14 bases. CDR3 length equals 15 residues. CDR3 nucleotide sequence: TGTGCCAGCAGTTTGGGTGGGGACGCAGACACTGAAGCTTTCTTT. Translation: CASSLGGDADTEAFF.

At least ten counts were recorded for this clonotype. The chain recombines TRBV7-9 with TRBJ1-1; D gene unclear. V lost 2 bases, J lost 6 bases, and 10 bases lay in between. The CDR3 runs 13 residues. The V gene's germline CDR1 is SEHNR and CDR2 FQNEAQ (reference sequence). The CDR3 DNA sequence: TGTGCCAGCAGCTTAAGGATAGTCCCTGAAGCTTTCTTT. This gives the protein CASSLRIVPEAFF.

The rearrangement joins TRBV5-1 to TRBJ2-6; 9 bases are a match to TRBD1. CDR1 and CDR2 from the germline V gene are SGHRS and YFSETQ. The CDR3 has 16 residues. Trimming cost V 0 bases and J 2 bases; bases outside gene matches: 0. CDR3 protein: CASSLDRGPGANVLTF. CDR3 DNA sequence: TGCGCCAGCAGCTTGGACAGGGGGCCTGGGGCCAACGTCCTGACTTTC.

This clonotype was counted many times. The chain is built from TRBV6-5 and TRBJ2-7; the match to TRBD1 covers 9 bases. The V gene's germline CDR1 is MNHEY and CDR2 SVGAGI. Trimming at V came to 4 bases and at J to 2 bases, leaving 6 bases not matched to a gene. CDR3 length: 15 amino acids. The CDR3 region has the DNA TGTGCCAGCAGTTCGCCGGGACAGGGCGCCTACGAGCAGTACTTC. Protein sequence: CASSSPGQGAYEQYF.

The genes are TRBV18 and TRBJ2-5, with D perhaps being TRBD1 or TRBD2 (5 bases each). Germline V gives CDR1 KGHSH, CDR2 LQKENI. V was cut by 0 bases and J by 3 bases, with 11 bases left in between. This CDR3 is 15 amino acids long. The DNA of the CDR3 is TGTGCCAGCTCACCACCGGGACGTAGGGAAGAGACCCAGTACTTC. This encodes CASSPPGRREETQYF.

There are many counts of this clonotype. The gene calls are TRBV11-2 and TRBJ2-7; 10 bases fit TRBD2. In germline, CDR1 is SGHAT, CDR2 FQNNGV. The trim removed 8 bases at V and 7 bases at J, leaving 8 bases unmatched. This CDR3 contains 13 residues. The CDR3 is CASGSGLALEQYV. DNA for the CDR3: TGTGCCAGCGGTTCGGGACTAGCGTTAGAGCAGTACGTC.

The genes are TRBV7-2 and TRBJ1-1; no firm D call. This CDR3 spans 12 amino acids. The germline V gene has CDR1 SGHTA and CDR2 FQGNSA. The V end was cut by 5 bases, the J end by 6 bases, with 10 bases between. The CDR3 sequence: CASSRGFSEAFF. CDR3 nucleotide sequence: TGTGCCAGCAGCCGAGGGTTTTCTGAAGCTTTCTTT.

This clonotype was seen a few times. The chain uses TRBV7-2 and TRBJ1-2; 7 bases are a match to TRBD1. With V trimmed by 5 bases and J by 3 bases, 3 bases remained unmatched. From germline, CDR1 is SGHTA and CDR2 FQGNSA. The CDR3 totals 13 residues. In nucleotides, the CDR3 is TGTGCCAGCAGCCAGACAGGGTACTATGGCTACACCTTC. Amino acids: CASSQTGYYGYTF.

Comments on this clonotype: An end of the junction does not agree with germline; a read error may underlie this. The CDR3 bases are TGTGCCAGCAGCCTAACGACAGACACAGAGACCCAGTACTTC. As protein: CASSLTTDTETQYF. The rearrangement links TRBV7-3 to TRBJ2-5; tentative D call: TRBD1 (5 bases). The germline V gene has CDR1 SGHTA and CDR2 FQGTGA. The CDR3 has 14 amino acids. The full variable domain, completed using reference TRBV7-3 and TRBJ2-5, is GAGVSQTPSNKVTEKGKYVELRCDPISGHTALYWYRQSLGQGPEFLIYFQGTGAADDSGLPNDRFFAVRPEGSVSTLKIQRTERGDSAVYLCASSLTTDTETQYFGPGTRLLVL.

This clonotype has just a few counts. The rearrangement links TRBV7-9 to TRBJ1-2; 9 bases align to TRBD1. The CDR3 length is 14 residues. Germline CDR1 reads SEHNR; CDR2 reads FQNEAQ (reference sequence). V lost 4 bases and J lost 4; bases outside the gene matches: 4. The CDR3 sequence: CASSSGTGSYGYTF. DNA for the CDR3: TGTGCCAGCAGCTCAGGGACAGGGAGCTATGGCTACACCTTC.

The sample holds a few counts of this clonotype. The germline gene is not matched at one end of the junction; a read error may be the cause. V and J are TRBV18 and TRBJ1-2; D call uncertain. The CDR3 sequence is 13 residues long. Germline CDR1 KGHSH, CDR2 LQKENI. The CDR3 is CATSPNPRNGYTF. Written as DNA, the CDR3 is TGTGCCACCTCACCGAACCCTAGGAATGGCTACACCTTC.

This clonotype was found once. The rearrangement joins TRBV24-1 to TRBJ2-1, with 8 nucleotides matching TRBD1. CDR1 is KGHDR and CDR2 is SFDVKD in the germline V gene. The CDR3 spans 16 residues. The V and J ends lost 4 bases and 4 bases, in that order; junction bases with no gene match: 8. The CDR3 is CATSDPGQGAYNEQFF. The CDR3 DNA reads TGTGCCACCAGTGACCCAGGACAGGGAGCTTACAATGAGCAGTTCTTC.

The chain links TRBV20-1 to TRBJ2-2; no firm D call. Germline V gene lookup returns CDR1 DFQATT and CDR2 SNEGSKA (reference sequence). V was cut by 5 bases and J by 5 bases, with 6 bases left in between. The length of the CDR3 is 11 residues. The chain's CDR3 is CSAPETGELFF. The CDR3, as DNA: TGCAGTGCTCCAGAGACCGGGGAGCTGTTTTTT.

The table lists this clonotype with many counts. This chain connects TRBV5-1 to TRBJ2-1, with D perhaps TRBD1 (5 bases). Trimming shortened V by 0 bases and J by 4 bases, and 11 bases separated the two germline ends. The CDR3 loop spans 15 amino acids. Germline V CDR1 and CDR2: SGHRS, YFSETQ. The CDR3 is CASSLVGDGYNEQFF. The CDR3 DNA reads TGCGCCAGCAGCTTGGTAGGGGATGGATACAATGAGCAGTTCTTC.

This chain joins TRBV20-1 and TRBJ2-3, with 10 bases matching TRBD1. CDR1 and CDR2 (germline): DFQATT, SNEGSKA (reference sequence). The CDR3 totals 15 residues. With V trimmed by 3 bases and J by 0 bases, 3 bases remained unmatched. CDR3 bases: TGCAGTGCTAGGGGACAGGGGATAAGCACAGATACGCAGTATTTT. Translating gives CSARGQGISTDTQYF.